The next 10 T cell receptor beta chains were all read from a single sample in a study of blood T cell repertoires in COVID-19. Here immunoSEQ multiplex PCR was the method, and the copy in TCRdb shows in-frame clones only, minus some. This table has approximately 190,000 clones, about 85% appearing once. Sequencing used peripheral blood. The receptors originated from a man between 65 and 80 years old with active or convalescent COVID-19.

The rearrangement links TRBV5-1 to TRBJ1-1; D gene unclear. Germline assignment: CDR1 SGHRS and CDR2 YFSETQ. This CDR3 is built from 17 residues. Trimming took off 4 bases at V and 1 base at J, with 20 bases between the two ends. The CDR3 DNA sequence: TGCGCCAGCAGCGGAGGGAGTGGTTTGTACACGAACACTGAAGCTTTCTTT. Translated: CASSGGSGLYTNTEAFF.

This clone was observed once. The CDR3 bases are TGTGCCAGCAGCTCGGCGGGGAGGCAGGCCGGGGAGCTGTTTTTT. This codes for CASSSAGRQAGELFF. The chain joins TRBV5-4 to TRBJ2-2, with D perhaps TRBD2 (6 bases). Germline V gene sequence: CDR1 SGHNT, CDR2 YYREEE (reference sequence). Trimming took 3 bases from V and 6 from J, leaving 15 bases between them. The CDR3 length is 15 residues.

The sample holds one count of this clone. The V gene is TRBV29-1, the J gene TRBJ1-4, with D possibly being TRBD1 (5 bases). CDR3 length: 13 amino acids. The germline V and J ends were trimmed by 6 bases and 7 bases, with 15 bases remaining between them. Germline V gene lookup returns CDR1 SQVTM and CDR2 ANQGSEA. The CDR3 reads CSVDSGSGEKLFF. CDR3 coding DNA: TGCAGCGTCGACTCAGGGTCCGGTGAAAAACTGTTTTTT.

The chain carries TRBV21-1 and TRBJ1-4. TRBV21-1 is flagged as a pseudogene. This CDR3 spans 17 amino acids. In nucleotides, the CDR3 is TGTGCCAGCAGCAAAGGGGGCCGGGGCCGGCGGGGCGGAAAACTGTTTTTT. Translation: CASSKGGRGRRGGKLFF.

The V and J genes are TRBV28 and TRBJ1-6; 8 bases fit TRBD1. Germline V CDR1 and CDR2: MDHEN, SYDVKM. This CDR3 contains 14 residues. Losses at the gene ends were 4 bases for V and 6 bases for J; bases not matched to a gene: 2. The chain's CDR3 is CASSYTGGNSPLHF. CDR3 bases: TGTGCCAGCAGTTACACAGGGGGTAATTCACCCCTCCACTTT.

The CDR3 spells CASSSQGTYGYTF. CDR3 nucleotides: TGTGCCAGCAGTTCCCAGGGTACCTATGGCTACACCTTC. The chain recombines TRBV12-3 or TRBV12-4 with TRBJ1-2; D perhaps matches TRBD1 (5 bases). V lost 4 bases and J 4 bases, leaving 10 bases between the germline ends. CDR3 length: 13 amino acids.

V gene TRBV7-2 combines with J gene TRBJ2-7, with 8 bases identical to TRBD2. Germline V lookup: CDR1 SGHTA, CDR2 FQGNSA. V lost 2 bases, J lost 5 bases, and 8 bases stayed unmatched. The CDR3 is 15 amino acids. The CDR3 region has the DNA TGTGCCAGCAGCTTATCATCTAGCGGGTCCCACGAGCAGTACTTC. Amino acids: CASSLSSSGSHEQYF. The full variable domain, completed using reference TRBV7-2 and TRBJ2-7, is GAGVSQSPSNKVTEKGKDVELRCDPISGHTALYWYRQSLGQGLEFLIYFQGNSAPDKSGLPSDRFSAERTGGSVSTLTIQRTQQEDSAVYLCASSLSSSGSHEQYFGPGTRLTVT.

This chain connects TRBV7-6 to TRBJ2-2; D perhaps matches TRBD2 (5 bases). The V and J ends lost 6 bases and 4 bases respectively, with 15 bases between them. Germline-derived CDR1 and CDR2 are SGHVS and FNYEAQ. This CDR3 is 15 amino acids long. This CDR3 reads CASRQTGYGTGELFF. DNA of the CDR3: TGTGCCAGCAGGCAAACGGGGTATGGCACCGGGGAGCTGTTTTTT.

The chain joins TRBV28 to TRBJ2-1; perhaps TRBD1 as D (5 bases). V lost 3 bases and J 9 bases, leaving 15 bases between the germline ends. This CDR3 region has 14 residues. Germline CDR1 is MDHEN and CDR2 is SYDVKM. The CDR3 protein is CASSLLQGRVEQFF. CDR3 nucleotides: TGTGCCAGCAGTTTGCTCCAGGGTCGGGTTGAGCAGTTCTTC.

The rearrangement joins TRBV19 to TRBJ2-4, with D uncertain. Germline CDR1 reads LNHDA; CDR2 reads SQIVND (reference sequence). The V gene lost 0 bases and the J gene lost 4 bases, with 7 bases spanning the gap. There are 14 residues in the CDR3. The CDR3 DNA is TGTGCCAGTAGTATAGACCCTCTGAAAAACATTCAGTACTTC. Protein: CASSIDPLKNIQYF.